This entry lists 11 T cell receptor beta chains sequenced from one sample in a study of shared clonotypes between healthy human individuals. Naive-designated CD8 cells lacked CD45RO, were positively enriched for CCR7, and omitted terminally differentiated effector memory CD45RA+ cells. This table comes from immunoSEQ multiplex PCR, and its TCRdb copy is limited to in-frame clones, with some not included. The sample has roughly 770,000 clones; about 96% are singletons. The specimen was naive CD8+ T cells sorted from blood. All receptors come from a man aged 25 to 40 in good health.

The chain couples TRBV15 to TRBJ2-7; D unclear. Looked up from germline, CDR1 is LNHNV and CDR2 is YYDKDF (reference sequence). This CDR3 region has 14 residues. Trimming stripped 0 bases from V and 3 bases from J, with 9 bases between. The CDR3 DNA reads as TGTGCCACCAGCAGAGACGCGCCCGGCTACGAGCAGTACTTC. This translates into CATSRDAPGYEQYF.

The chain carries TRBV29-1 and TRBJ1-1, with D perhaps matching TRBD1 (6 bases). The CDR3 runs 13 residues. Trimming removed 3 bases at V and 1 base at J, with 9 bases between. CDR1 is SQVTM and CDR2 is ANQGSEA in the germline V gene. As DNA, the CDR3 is TGCAGCGTTGAGTGGGACAAGAACACTGAAGCTTTCTTT. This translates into CSVEWDKNTEAFF.

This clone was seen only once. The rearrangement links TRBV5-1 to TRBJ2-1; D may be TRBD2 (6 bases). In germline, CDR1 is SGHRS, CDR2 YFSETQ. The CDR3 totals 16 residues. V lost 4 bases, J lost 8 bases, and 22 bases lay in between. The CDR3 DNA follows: TGCGCCAGCAGCACCGCGGGACTCTTCAGGGTGGATGAGCAGTTCTTC. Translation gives CASSTAGLFRVDEQFF. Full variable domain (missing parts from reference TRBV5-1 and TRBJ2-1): KAGVTQTPRYLIKTRGQQVTLSCSPISGHRSVSWYQQTPGQGLQFLFEYFSETQRNKGNFPGRFSGRQFSNSRSEMNVSTLELGDSALYLCASSTAGLFRVDEQFFGPGTRLTVL.

The CDR3: CASSSKGGGDEQFF. DNA of the CDR3: TGCGCCAGCAGCTCAAAAGGAGGTGGGGATGAGCAGTTCTTC. This chain connects TRBV5-1 to TRBJ2-1; possibly TRBD2 for D (5 bases). The germline V gene has CDR1 SGHRS and CDR2 YFSETQ. Trimming took 3 bases from V and 8 from J, leaving 15 bases between them. The CDR3 is 14 amino acids.

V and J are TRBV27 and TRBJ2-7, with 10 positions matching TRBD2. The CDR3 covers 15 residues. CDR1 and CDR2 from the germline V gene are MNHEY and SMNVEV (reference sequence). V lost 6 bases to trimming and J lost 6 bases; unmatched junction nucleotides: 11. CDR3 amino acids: CASSINRLAGSEQYF. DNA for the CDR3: TGTGCCAGCAGCATTAATCGACTAGCGGGTAGCGAGCAGTACTTC.

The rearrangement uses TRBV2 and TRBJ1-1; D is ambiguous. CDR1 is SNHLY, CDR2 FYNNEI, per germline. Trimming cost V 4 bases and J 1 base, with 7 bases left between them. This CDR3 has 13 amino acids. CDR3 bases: TGTGCCAGCAGTGGCCTGGGGAACACTGAAGCTTTCTTT. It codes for CASSGLGNTEAFF. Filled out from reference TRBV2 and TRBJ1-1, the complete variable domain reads EPEVTQTPSHQVTQMGQEVILRCVPISNHLYFYWYRQILGQKVEFLVSFYNNEISEKSEIFDDQFSVERPDGSNFTLKIRSTKLEDSAMYFCASSGLGNTEAFFGQGTRLTVV.

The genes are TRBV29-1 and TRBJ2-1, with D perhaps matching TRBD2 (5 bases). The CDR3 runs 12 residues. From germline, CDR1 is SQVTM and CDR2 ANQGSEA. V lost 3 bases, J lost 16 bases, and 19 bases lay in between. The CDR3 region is CSVEMRAQFEFF. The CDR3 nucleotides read TGCAGCGTTGAGATGAGGGCCCAGTTTGAATTCTTC.

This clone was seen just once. The DNA for the CDR3 is TGTGCCAGCAGCTTAGTCGATCAGGGCTACGAGCAGTACTTC. It yields the protein CASSLVDQGYEQYF. V and J are TRBV5-4 and TRBJ2-7; D is possibly TRBD1 (5 bases). The V end lost 2 bases, the J end lost 3 bases, and 12 bases lay between the germline ends. Germline V lookup: CDR1 SGHNT, CDR2 YYREEE (reference sequence). This CDR3 is 14 amino acids long. Based on the CDR3 plus reference TRBV5-4 and TRBJ2-7, the full variable domain is ETGVTQSPTHLIKTRGQQVTLRCSSQSGHNTVSWYQQALGQGPQFIFQYYREEENGRGNFPPRFSGLQFPNYSSELNVNALELDDSALYLCASSLVDQGYEQYFGPGTRLTVT.

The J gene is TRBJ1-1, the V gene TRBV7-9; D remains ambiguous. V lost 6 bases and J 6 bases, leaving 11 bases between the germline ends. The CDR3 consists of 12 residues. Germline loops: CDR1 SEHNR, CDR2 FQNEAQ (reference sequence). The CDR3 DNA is TGTGCCAGCAGTCACGGCCAGGCTGAAGCTTTCTTT. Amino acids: CASSHGQAEAFF.

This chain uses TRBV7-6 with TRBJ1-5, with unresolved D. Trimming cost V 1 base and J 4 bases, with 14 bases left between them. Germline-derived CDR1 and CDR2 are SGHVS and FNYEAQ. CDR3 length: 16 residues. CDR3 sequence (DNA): TGTGCCAGCAGCTTAGGCAGCGGCTTGAGGAATCAGCCCCAGCATTTT. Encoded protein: CASSLGSGLRNQPQHF.

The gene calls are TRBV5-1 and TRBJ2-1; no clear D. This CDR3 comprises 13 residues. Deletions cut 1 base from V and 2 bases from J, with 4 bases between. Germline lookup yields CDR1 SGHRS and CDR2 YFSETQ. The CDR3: CASSLLPYNEQFF. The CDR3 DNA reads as TGCGCCAGCAGCTTGTTACCCTACAATGAGCAGTTCTTC.